One T cell receptor beta chain is described in this entry. The count of this clone is one. Its cognate antigen has yet to be identified. One base away there is no much larger clone; base qualities are not given. A distance of 13 bases separates the germline ends of V and J, which lose 8 bases and 3 bases respectively. The CDR3 goes from the cysteine to the phenylalanine over 13 residues. The only DNA kept is the CDR3, 39 bases in frame from the first base. The germline V gene (reference sequence) sets CDR1 to LNHDA and CDR2 to SQIVND. The donors were included in the validation cohort of 90 to 150 subjects, a group kept apart from the approximately 670-subject first cohort. The library was generated by the immunoSEQ multiplex PCR assay. For the original study's pipeline: A statistical classification framework was built for diagnosing cytomegalovirus status from the catalog of TCR beta chain sequences. Imported from immuneACCESS, the table was reduced by TCRdb to in-frame sequences with V and J called. These copies leave out some clones; in studies compared against another copy, an unresolved V gene accounts for under half, and the cause of the remainder is not known. That table furnishes V, J and clone size, whereas the DNA furnished D and trimming. The sample has some 160,000 clones on record, approximately 91% of them singletons. Roughly 0.7% of the sample belongs to the ten largest clones.

The data derive from a study of cytomegalovirus exposure and HLA in healthy donors (dated by TCRdb to 2017 to 2019). As for the study more broadly: According to a later analysis, the roughly 130 validation repertoires were produced on the same platform as the 700 or so repertoires of the first cohort. The study aimed to test whether cataloging public T cell receptors could reveal signatures of past pathogen exposure. Along with the approximately 700-subject first cohort, a separate validation cohort of some 130 different subjects was used. The study combined high-throughput TCR immunosequencing, statistical association of individual TCRs with disease status, and machine learning to predict cytomegalovirus infection status. Study-wide conclusions, independent of this receptor: A few of the identified cytomegalovirus-associated TCR beta chains were confirmed in vitro to be specific for cytomegalovirus antigens. A total of 150 to 200 TCR beta chains were listed by the study as associated with cytomegalovirus. While some public TCRs were present in many individuals, most TCR sequences turned up only very rarely across donors. Subsequent analysis determined that TCRs grouped into clusters in the first cohort also showed a tendency toward co-occurrence across the 120 validation repertoires, and 94% of cluster scores exceeded 0. A later analysis lacked HLA typing for the validation cohort, so it scored co-occurrence in that cohort across all 120 or so repertoires. The classifier was reported to diagnose cytomegalovirus status with high specificity and sensitivity in both the original cohort and the validation cohort. The authors suggested that the approach could potentially be generalized to other disease states and immunological phenotypes.

Sequencing used PBMCs. The chain was built from TRBV19 and TRBJ1-2; the D gene is possibly TRBD1, with 5 bases matching. The clonotype comes from a man younger than 35 in good health and CMV-seronegative. Here the CDR3 is given as CASSPQGDYGYTF. The nucleotide sequence reads TGTGCCAGTTCCCCCCAGGGCGACTATGGCTACACCTTC.